This entry describes one T cell receptor (beta chain). Its antigen is undetermined. Profiling relied on immunoSEQ multiplex PCR, and the TCRdb table lists in-frame clones only, not all of them. The sample has around 91,000 clones; 80% to 90% are singletons. The data are from a study of T cells in localized non-small cell lung cancer. Study-wide results and limits: The tumor had only one region sequenced, so heterogeneity remains possible. Of the tissues analyzed, uninvolved adjacent lung showed maximal T cell clonality, greater than tumor. Higher blood T cell density tracked longer overall survival. A median of around 57 clones ranked among the top 100 in tumor appeared in adjacent lung.

CDR1 SGHNT and CDR2 YYREEE come from the germline V gene (reference sequence). This CDR3 contains 13 residues. V dropped 0 bases and J dropped 9 bases, with 12 bases sitting between them. This receptor was taken from a man between 35 and 75 years old with stage I squamous cell lung carcinoma. The sequencing used peripheral blood, collected before any cancer treatment. This chain links TRBV5-4 with TRBJ1-2; D not resolved. The DNA for the CDR3 is TGTGCCAGCAGCTTGGCTCCGGAAGCTAGCTACACCTTC. This gives the protein CASSLAPEASYTF. Complete variable domain (other parts from reference TRBV5-4 and TRBJ1-2): ETGVTQSPTHLIKTRGQQVTLRCSSQSGHNTVSWYQQALGQGPQFIFQYYREEENGRGNFPPRFSGLQFPNYSSELNVNALELDDSALYLCASSLAPEASYTFGSGTRLTVV.